Shown below are 7 T cell receptor beta chains from a single sample sequenced in a study of cytomegalovirus exposure and HLA in healthy donors (TCRdb year 2017). Preparation of the library involved the immunoSEQ multiplex PCR assay. For the multiplex PCR, a mixture combining 60 forward primers for TCR Vbeta segments and 13 reverse primers for TCR Jbeta segments was used. Drawn from immuneACCESS, this table holds only the in-frame rearrangements with V and J called that TCRdb kept. Clones are partly lost; checked studies trace under half to an unresolved V gene and leave the rest unexplained. The sample table contains 200,000 or so clones; only one count was recorded for roughly four fifths of them. The top ten hold 2.1% of the sample. The sequenced material came from PBMCs. These receptors were taken from a woman in her late teens or twenties in good health and CMV-seropositive.

The V and J genes are TRBV4-3 and TRBJ2-1; 7 bases line up with TRBD2. CDR3 length: 15 amino acids. Germline CDR1 and CDR2: LGHNA and YSLEER. Germline trimming cut 4 bases from V and 1 base from J; bases unmatched to any gene: 4. The CDR3 region has the DNA TGCGCCAGCAGCCGGGGAGGGGAGTCCTACAATGAGCAGTTCTTC. As protein: CASSRGGESYNEQFF.

The rearrangement uses TRBV6-1 and TRBJ2-3; TRBD2 matches 10 bases. Germline lookup yields CDR1 MNHNS and CDR2 SASEGT. This CDR3 spans 16 amino acids. J lost 3 bases, V lost 4 bases, and 7 bases had no gene match. The CDR3 DNA is TGTGCCAGCAGTGCCTCTAGCGGGGGCGGGACAGATACGCAGTATTTT. It is translated as CASSASSGGGTDTQYF.

V usage is TRBV7-7 and J usage is TRBJ1-1; D not resolved. The germline V gene encodes CDR1 SSHAT and CDR2 FNYEAQ (reference sequence). The CDR3 covers 19 residues. V was shortened by 4 bases and J by 0 bases, with 24 bases between the two germline ends. Here the CDR3 reads CASSSNREGNTPMNTEAFF. Written as DNA, the CDR3 is TGTGCCAGCAGCTCAAACCGGGAGGGAAACACCCCGATGAACACTGAAGCTTTCTTT. The whole variable domain, filled in from reference TRBV7-7 and TRBJ1-1, reads GAGVSQSPRYKVTKRGQDVTLRCDPISSHATLYWYQQALGQGPEFLTYFNYEAQPDKSGLPSDRFSAERPEGSISTLTIQRTEQRDSAMYRCASSSNREGNTPMNTEAFFGQGTRLTVV.

The V call is TRBV27, the J call TRBJ1-5; D gene ambiguous. The length of the CDR3 is 14 residues. The V gene's germline CDR1 is MNHEY and CDR2 SMNVEV (reference sequence). V was trimmed by 0 bases and J by 6 bases, leaving 9 bases between them. This CDR3 is CASSLSRASQPQHF. In nucleotides, the CDR3 is TGTGCCAGCAGTTTATCGCGCGCTAGTCAGCCCCAGCATTTT.

This chain connects TRBV7-3 to TRBJ2-7, with TRBD1 identical over 9 bases. V gave up 2 bases and J gave up 7 bases; unmatched junction bases: 15. This CDR3 spans 17 amino acids. The germline V gene encodes CDR1 SGHTA and CDR2 FQGTGA. The CDR3 sequence: CASSLYGSQGAEEEQYF. The CDR3 DNA is TGTGCCAGCAGCTTATACGGCTCACAGGGGGCGGAGGAGGAGCAGTACTTC.

This clone came up a few times. The chain employs TRBV28 and TRBJ2-5; perhaps TRBD1 as D (6 bases). CDR1 is MDHEN and CDR2 is SYDVKM in the germline V gene. With 6 bases removed from V and 4 bases from J, the gap between germline ends came to 15 bases. This CDR3 is 14 amino acids long. This CDR3 reads CASRIQGSPETQYF. The CDR3 region has the DNA TGTGCCAGCAGGATACAGGGTTCCCCAGAGACCCAGTACTTC.

The CDR3 is CAIGTGTGGTGELFF. The CDR3 DNA reads TGTGCCATCGGAACCGGGACAGGGGGGACCGGGGAGCTGTTTTTT. This rearrangement joins TRBV7-6 to TRBJ2-2; TRBD1 aligns across 11 bases. The CDR3 sequence is 15 residues long. In germline, CDR1 is SGHVS, CDR2 FNYEAQ. J lost 5 bases, V lost 10 bases, and 9 bases had no gene match.